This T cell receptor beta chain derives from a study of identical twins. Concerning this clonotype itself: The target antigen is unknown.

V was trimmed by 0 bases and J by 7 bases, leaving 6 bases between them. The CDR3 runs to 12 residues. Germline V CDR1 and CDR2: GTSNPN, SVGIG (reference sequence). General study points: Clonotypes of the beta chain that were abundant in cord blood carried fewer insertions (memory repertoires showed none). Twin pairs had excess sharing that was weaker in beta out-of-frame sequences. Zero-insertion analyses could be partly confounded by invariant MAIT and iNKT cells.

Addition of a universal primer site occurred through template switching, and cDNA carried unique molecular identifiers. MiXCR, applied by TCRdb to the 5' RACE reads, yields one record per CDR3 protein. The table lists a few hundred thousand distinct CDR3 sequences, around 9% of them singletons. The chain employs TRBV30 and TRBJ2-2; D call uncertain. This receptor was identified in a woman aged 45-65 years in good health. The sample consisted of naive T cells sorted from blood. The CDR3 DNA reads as TGTGCCTGGAGTGTAGGCGGCGGGGAGCTGTTTTTT. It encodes CAWSVGGGELFF.